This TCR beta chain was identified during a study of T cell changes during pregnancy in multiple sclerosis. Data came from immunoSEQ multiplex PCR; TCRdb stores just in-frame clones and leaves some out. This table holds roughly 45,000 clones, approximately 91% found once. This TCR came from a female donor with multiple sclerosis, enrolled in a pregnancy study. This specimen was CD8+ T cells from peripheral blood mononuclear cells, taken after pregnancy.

The CDR3 DNA follows: TGTGCCAGCAGCTCCCTGACAGGGACTGAAGCTTTCTTT. Translation: CASSSLTGTEAFF. The V call is TRBV7-9, the J call TRBJ1-1; 7 bases match TRBD1. The CDR3 length is 13 residues. CDR1 and CDR2 from the germline V gene are SEHNR and FQNEAQ (reference sequence). The trim removed 4 bases at V and 5 bases at J, leaving 4 bases unmatched.